This T cell receptor (beta chain) is drawn from a study of CD8 T cells in Susac syndrome (dated by TCRdb to about 2019). At the level of the whole study: Repertoire sequencing was used to test whether CD8+ T cell activation and differentiation in Susac syndrome was antigen driven. CD8+ T cell repertoire clonality was compared between around eleven healthy donors, around 14 Susac syndrome patients and 15 multiple sclerosis patients. Overall study outcomes, separate from this receptor: The TCR sequencing and HLA analysis was acknowledged to have included a relatively small number of individuals.

In regard to this clonotype: Its cognate antigen has yet to be identified. Base qualities are missing; no much larger clone stands one base away.

Peripheral blood CD8+ and CD4+ T cells from healthy donors, Susac syndrome patients and multiple sclerosis patients were profiled by high-throughput TCR beta sequencing. The healthy donors served as controls matched for age and sex. Bulk CD8+ and CD4+ T cells were purified magnetically by negative isolation, whereas CD8+ TEMRA cells were enriched by FACS. Blood was collected in EDTA tubes and processed within 24 hours, with PBMCs isolated through density gradient centrifugation. PBMCs destined for TCR sequencing were cryopreserved in liquid nitrogen and later thawed in a 37 °C water bath. A purity of at least 90% was achieved for sorted or isolated CD4+, CD8+ and CD8+ TEMRA cells. RNA was extracted with the RNeasy kit and about 0.45 to 1 ug was reverse transcribed using random hexamers. The immunoSEQ multiplex PCR assay, which covers 54 Vbeta and 13 Jbeta segments, was used to amplify TCR beta CDR3 regions. PCR amplification bias was corrected using a synthetic template baseline for primer optimization and computational correction. On the authors' methods: Reads were annotated to V, D and J genes per IMGT and analyzed with immunoSEQ Analyzer, keeping only productive sequences. Clonality was calculated as one minus the Shannon entropy normalized by log2 of the number of productive unique sequences. For each patient and control, public and private clones were evaluated among the 100 most prevalent clones. Susac-specific clones were defined as absent from healthy and MS cohorts, approximately 1,000 published viral clones and other ImmuneACCESS disease sequences. TCRdb reworked the public reads: Q25 trimming with fastp, MiXCR clone assembly, productive beta chains retained. A single entry per CDR3 protein holds the most common genes and DNA from its merged rows. None of the V and J calls come from the authors' own analysis; TCRdb made them. This sample has about 70,000 distinct CDR3 sequences in its table, and 95% of those were observed once. 0.2% to 0.3% of the sample goes to the ten largest clones.

From the cysteine through the phenylalanine, the CDR3 covers 13 amino acids. The DNA shown is the 39-base CDR3, in frame from base 1. As encoded in the germline V gene, CDR1 is SGHRS while CDR2 is YFSETQ. V gives up 1 base and J gives up 3 bases, and the segment between their germline ends measures 7 bases. The sequenced sample consisted of CD8+ T cells from PBMCs. The rearranged chain carries TRBV5-1 and TRBJ1-1; the D gene is perhaps TRBD1, on 5 matching bases. This TCR derives from a human donor in good health. The CDR3 sequence is CASSLWGDTEAFF. In nucleotide form, the sequence is TGCGCCAGCAGCTTGTGGGGGGACACTGAAGCTTTCTTT.